The clone carrying this T cell receptor (beta chain) was counted a few times. Its antigen is undetermined. CDR1 and CDR2 (germline): DFQATT, SNEGSKA (reference sequence). This CDR3 has 14 residues. Trimming cost V 4 bases and J 0 bases, with 10 bases left between them. This entry comes from a study of T cells in Graves' hyperthyroidism and ophthalmopathy. General study results and limits: Within blood appeared most thyroid clonotypes that had expanded above 0.001.

There were TCR beta CDR3 regions amplified from RNA transcripts. The HTBI primer set was used in a first-round RT-PCR of the TCR CDR3. TCRdb passed the multiplex PCR reads through MiXCR, listing each CDR3 protein once. Of 300,000 to 450,000 distinct CDR3 sequences in the sample, about 16% were seen once. V gene TRBV20-1 combines with J gene TRBJ2-1; D is unresolved. The sample was blood. The sequence was obtained from a woman aged 25 to 45 with Graves' hyperthyroidism. The CDR3 DNA follows: TGCAGTGCTACAAACCCTTACTCCTACAATGAGCAGTTCTTC. Translation gives CSATNPYSYNEQFF.